The 5 T cell receptor beta chains below all came from one sample that was sequenced in a study of T cells in Graves' hyperthyroidism and ophthalmopathy (dated by TCRdb to about 2019). The library came from multiplex PCR. Sequenced using an Illumina HiSeq 2000. TCR beta CDR3 regions were amplified from RNA transcripts. The TCR CDR3 was subjected to a first round of RT-PCR using the HTBI primer set and the Qiagen OneStep RT-PCR kit. TCRdb itself trimmed the public reads at Q25 with fastp, ran MiXCR and retained productive beta chains. Entries are consolidated by CDR3 protein sequence, retaining the most common genes and DNA. This sample holds a few hundred thousand distinct CDR3 sequences; roughly 15% were observed only once. Clones ranked in the top ten supply around a fifth of the sample. The sequencing sample was made of blood. All receptors derive from a woman in her thirties with Graves' ophthalmopathy.

This clonotype was counted at least ten times. V gene TRBV7-2 combines with J gene TRBJ2-2; 10 nucleotides match TRBD2. V gave up 1 base and J gave up 6 bases; unmatched junction bases: 8. The CDR3 runs to 17 residues. Germline assignment: CDR1 SGHTA and CDR2 FQGNSA. CDR3 sequence: CASSLERGGIYAGELFF. In nucleotides, the CDR3 is TGTGCCAGCAGCTTAGAGCGGGGGGGCATTTATGCCGGGGAGCTGTTTTTT.

The sample holds many counts of this clonotype. This sequence joins TRBV30 and TRBJ1-3, with 7 positions matching TRBD1. Germline CDR1 and CDR2: GTSNPN and SVGIG (reference sequence). V was pared by 2 bases and J by 0 bases, with 7 bases of the junction left unmatched. The CDR3 is 16 amino acids. The CDR3: CAWSFIGTVSGNTIYF. Written as DNA, the CDR3 is TGTGCCTGGAGTTTTATTGGGACAGTCTCTGGAAACACCATATATTTT. The full variable domain, in which reference TRBV30 and TRBJ1-3 provide the parts outside the CDR3, is SQTIHQWPATLVQPVGSPLSLECTVEGTSNPNLYWYRQAAGRGLQLLFYSVGIGQISSEVPQNLSASRPQDRQFILSSKKLLLSDSGFYLCAWSFIGTVSGNTIYFGEGSWLTVV.

The table lists this clonotype with many counts. V and J are TRBV6-1 and TRBJ2-7; D unresolved. The germline V and J ends were trimmed by 7 bases and 0 bases, with 7 bases remaining between them. Germline-derived CDR1 and CDR2 are MNHNS and SASEGT. The CDR3 spans 12 residues. The CDR3 DNA is TGTGCCAGCACATGGGACTCCTACGAGCAGTACTTC. The encoded protein is CASTWDSYEQYF.

The sample holds many counts of this clonotype. The chain couples TRBV2 to TRBJ2-3; the D gene is possibly TRBD1 (6 bases). Trimming took 8 bases from V and 0 from J, leaving 6 bases between them. The CDR3 is 12 residues long. Germline CDR1 and CDR2: SNHLY and FYNNEI. The CDR3, as DNA: TGTGCCAGCGGACAGAGCACAGATACGCAGTATTTT. It is translated as CASGQSTDTQYF.

In its sample, this clonotype was seen a few times. The rearrangement uses TRBV19 and TRBJ2-7, with a possible D match to TRBD2 (6 bases). CDR1 is LNHDA, CDR2 SQIVND, per germline (reference sequence). CDR3 length equals 15 residues. V lost 5 bases and J 0 bases, leaving 14 bases between the germline ends. For the CDR3, the DNA is TGTGCCAGTAGTCTCCGGGCGGGAAGCTCCTACGAGCAGTACTTC. Protein product: CASSLRAGSSYEQYF. Together with reference TRBV19 and TRBJ2-7, the CDR3 gives the full variable domain: DGGITQSPKYLFRKEGQNVTLSCEQNLNHDAMYWYRQDPGQGLRLIYYSQIVNDFQKGDIAEGYSVSREKKESFPLTVTSAQKNPTAFYLCASSLRAGSSYEQYFGPGTRLTVT.